These 14 T cell receptor beta chains originate from one sample sequenced in a study of STAT5B mutations in CD4+ large granular lymphocyte leukemia (dated 2022 in TCRdb). Receptor amplification or capture employed the immunoSEQ multiplex PCR assay. TCRdb retrieved this table from immuneACCESS and kept in-frame rearrangements only. Not all clones are present; in checked studies, unresolved V genes account for under half, and no reason is known for the remainder. For this sample there are some 34,000 clones; approximately 74% appear just once. Clones ranked in the top ten supply less than 0.3% of the sample. The sequencing input was CD4+ T cells from blood buffy coats. These receptors were obtained from a human donor in good health.

The CDR3 nucleotides read TGTGCCAGCAGTTGGGCCGGGACAAATCGGTCCACGAACTATGGCTACACCTTC. Amino acid sequence: CASSWAGTNRSTNYGYTF. This chain uses TRBV13 with TRBJ1-2; possible D gene TRBD1, 6 bases. The CDR3 extends over 18 amino acids. Germline CDR1 is PRHDT and CDR2 is FYEKMQ (reference sequence). Trimming took 6 bases from V and 2 from J, leaving 25 bases between them.

V is TRBV6-6 and J is TRBJ1-5; tentatively, D is TRBD1 (6 bases). The V and J ends lost 2 bases and 4 bases respectively, with 12 bases between them. CDR1 MNHNY and CDR2 SVGAGI come from the germline V gene (reference sequence). The CDR3 loop spans 15 amino acids. CDR3 coding DNA: TGTGCCAGCAGTTACGGGGGGGCTTGGAATCAGCCCCAGCATTTT. This codes for CASSYGGAWNQPQHF.

This rearrangement joins TRBV10-2 to TRBJ2-7, with TRBD1 matching over 8 bases. This CDR3 comprises 14 residues. V dropped 6 bases and J dropped 0; count of bases not matched to a gene: 4. Germline V CDR1 and CDR2: WSHSY, SAAADI. The CDR3 loop reads CASRGQESSYEQYF. The DNA of the CDR3 is TGCGCCAGCAGGGGACAGGAGAGCTCCTACGAGCAGTACTTC.

The chain employs TRBV27 and TRBJ2-7; 8 bases fit TRBD2. The V gene end was trimmed by 10 bases and the J gene end by 1 base; junction bases not matched to a gene: 15. The V gene's germline CDR1 is MNHEY and CDR2 SMNVEV (reference sequence). This CDR3 contains 16 residues. Written as DNA, the CDR3 is TGTGCCACTACAACTTCGGGACTAGGGGGTTCCTACGAGCAGTACTTC. It codes for CATTTSGLGGSYEQYF.

This chain uses TRBV30 with TRBJ1-3; D not certain. The CDR3 sequence is 13 residues long. Trimming pared 7 bases from V and 2 bases from J, leaving 12 bases between. The germline gives CDR1 GTSNPN, CDR2 SVGIG (reference sequence). CDR3 bases: TGTGCCTCAACACAAGGACCTGGAAACACCATATATTTT. Translating gives CASTQGPGNTIYF.

This chain connects TRBV29-1 to TRBJ2-7; the D call may be TRBD1 or TRBD2 (6 bases each). Trimming cost V 4 bases and J 6 bases, with 13 bases left between them. Germline CDR1 and CDR2: SQVTM and ANQGSEA. This CDR3 contains 12 residues. CDR3: CSVGFRGGEQYF. CDR3 in DNA: TGCAGCGTTGGATTCAGGGGAGGCGAGCAGTACTTC.

The J gene is TRBJ2-7, the V gene TRBV5-4, with TRBD2 matching over 8 bases. The CDR3 contains 16 residues. V trimming: 1 base; J trimming: 5 bases; junction bases outside the gene matches: 11. Germline V gene sequence: CDR1 SGHNT, CDR2 YYREEE (reference sequence). The CDR3 sequence: CASSLKAGVRLDEQYF. In DNA, the CDR3 is TGTGCCAGCAGCTTGAAAGCGGGAGTACGACTCGACGAGCAGTACTTC.

This sequence joins TRBV2 and TRBJ2-1; 7 nucleotides align to TRBD2. The germline V gene encodes CDR1 SNHLY and CDR2 FYNNEI. The CDR3 totals 13 residues. The V gene end was trimmed by 7 bases and the J gene end by 3 bases; junction bases not matched to a gene: 3. CDR3 region: CASKAGVYNEQFF. Written as DNA, the CDR3 is TGTGCCAGCAAGGCGGGAGTCTACAATGAGCAGTTCTTC.

This chain links TRBV4-2 with TRBJ2-2; unclear D gene. V shed 1 base and J shed 2 bases, with 23 bases lying between them. Germline lookup yields CDR1 LGHNA and CDR2 YNFKEQ. The CDR3 covers 20 residues. The CDR3 DNA sequence: TGTGCCAGCAGCCAAGGTTTTTCCAGTCCTGATACTATAAACACCGGGGAGCTGTTTTTT. Its translation: CASSQGFSSPDTINTGELFF.

The chain combines TRBV5-1 with TRBJ2-2, with D possibly being TRBD1 or TRBD2 (5 bases each). The CDR3 is made up of 19 amino acids. V was pared by 4 bases and J by 2 bases, with 24 bases between. The V gene's germline CDR1 is SGHRS and CDR2 YFSETQ. CDR3 residues: CASSRGGGIGPSNTGELFF. CDR3 nucleotide sequence: TGCGCCAGCAGCAGGGGCGGAGGAATTGGCCCTTCAAACACCGGGGAGCTGTTTTTT.

This clone turned up a few times. V is TRBV10-3 and J is TRBJ2-7; possibly TRBD1 for D (5 bases). The germline gives CDR1 ENHRY, CDR2 SYGVKD. The CDR3 contains 11 residues. V was pared by 6 bases and J by 7 bases, with 10 bases between. The CDR3 coding sequence is TGTGCCATCAGGGACACGCGAGAGCAGTACTTC. Translation gives CAIRDTREQYF.

The chain recombines TRBV11-3 with TRBJ1-3, with D unclear. The V and J ends lost 1 base and 4 bases respectively, with 11 bases between them. The CDR3 consists of 15 residues. In germline, CDR1 is SGHNT, CDR2 YENEEA. DNA of the CDR3: TGTGCCAGCAGCTTAGGGGTCCTAACGGGAAACACCATATATTTT. It specifies CASSLGVLTGNTIYF.

The chain carries TRBV7-2 and TRBJ2-2, with unresolved D. The V end was cut by 4 bases, the J end by 4 bases, with 10 bases between. Germline V gives CDR1 SGHTA, CDR2 FQGNSA. This CDR3 has 14 residues. CDR3 amino acids: CASSSPSSTGELFF. In DNA, the CDR3 is TGTGCCAGCAGCTCCCCATCGAGCACCGGGGAGCTGTTTTTT.

The chain uses TRBV19 and TRBJ1-6, with unresolved D. From germline, CDR1 is LNHDA and CDR2 SQIVND (reference sequence). V dropped 4 bases and J dropped 7 bases, with 14 bases sitting between them. The CDR3 is made up of 15 amino acids. The chain's CDR3 is CASSNQRTGNSPLHF. Written as DNA, the CDR3 is TGTGCCAGTAGTAATCAAAGGACTGGAAATTCACCCCTCCACTTT.